The 9 T cell receptor beta chains below come from one sample, sequenced in a study of blood T cell repertoires in COVID-19. Profiling relied on immunoSEQ multiplex PCR, and the TCRdb table lists in-frame clones only, not all of them. The sample shows about 150,000 clones, roughly 80% of them seen only once. The sequencing sample was made of peripheral blood. The origin of the receptors is a human donor in a cohort sampled during active COVID-19.

This chain joins TRBV9 and TRBJ2-2, with 12 bases aligning to TRBD1. This CDR3 region has 18 residues. Germline values: CDR1 SGDLS, CDR2 YYNGEE. The V segment lost 0 bases and the J segment 6 bases; nucleotides outside the gene matches: 9. DNA of the CDR3: TGTGCCAGCAGCGTAGCCACCTATGGGACAGGGGGCCCCGGGGAGCTGTTTTTT. Protein: CASSVATYGTGGPGELFF. The full variable domain, with the rest looked up from reference TRBV9 and TRBJ2-2, is DSGVTQTPKHLITATGQRVTLRCSPRSGDLSVYWYQQSLDQGLQFLIQYYNGEERAKGNILERFSAQQFPDLHSELNLSSLELGDSALYFCASSVATYGTGGPGELFFGEGSRLTVL.

This clone was observed once. The V and J genes are TRBV6-6 and TRBJ1-1; 7 bases map to TRBD1. This CDR3 spans 13 amino acids. CDR1 and CDR2 (germline): MNHNY, SVGAGI (reference sequence). Trimming at V came to 5 bases and at J to 4 bases, leaving 4 bases not matched to a gene. The CDR3 bases are TGTGCCAGCAGTACACAGGGGATCACTGAAGCTTTCTTT. Its protein product is CASSTQGITEAFF.

This rearrangement joins TRBV19 to TRBJ1-2, with TRBD1 identical over 9 bases. V gave up 3 bases and J gave up 7 bases; unmatched junction bases: 12. This CDR3 contains 16 residues. Germline CDR1 reads LNHDA; CDR2 reads SQIVND (reference sequence). DNA for the CDR3: TGTGCCAGTAGTATTAGGGGAGGACAGGGGTCTGGTGGCTACACCTTC. Translated, it gives CASSIRGGQGSGGYTF.

The rearrangement uses TRBV4-2 and TRBJ2-5; 10 nucleotides agree with TRBD2. V lost 4 bases to trimming and J lost 1 base; unmatched junction nucleotides: 6. The CDR3 runs 16 residues. Germline CDR1 LGHNA, CDR2 YNFKEQ. CDR3: CASSPGGLAFQETQYF. The DNA for the CDR3 is TGTGCCAGCAGCCCAGGGGGACTAGCGTTCCAAGAGACCCAGTACTTC.

V usage is TRBV29-1 and J usage is TRBJ1-1; 8 bases fit TRBD1. CDR1 and CDR2 (germline): SQVTM, ANQGSEA. The CDR3 runs 14 residues. V lost 6 bases, J lost 0 bases, and 6 bases stayed unmatched. The CDR3 region has the DNA TGCAGCGTGAACAGGGGGGGGATGAACACTGAAGCTTTCTTT. It codes for CSVNRGGMNTEAFF.

As for this clone: Relative to the germline gene, one junction end is altered; a read error may explain this. The sample contains more than one DNA sequence encoding this CDR3. V usage is TRBV28 and J usage is TRBJ2-1; 10 bases align to TRBD1. This CDR3 has 18 residues. Germline CDR1 MDHEN, CDR2 SYDVKM. The CDR3 here is CASSLPLSGTGVENEQFF. As DNA, the CDR3 is TGTGCTAGCAGTTTACCCCTCTCCGGGACAGGGGTTGAGAATGAGCAGTTCTTC.

CDR3 nucleotides: TGTGCCAGTAGTATTCGACAGGGCCCCACAGATACGCAGTATTTT. It yields the protein CASSIRQGPTDTQYF. The chain uses TRBV19 and TRBJ2-3; the match to TRBD1 covers 7 bases. V lost 3 bases, J lost 2 bases, and 5 bases stayed unmatched. Germline CDR1 reads LNHDA; CDR2 reads SQIVND (reference sequence). CDR3 length: 15 amino acids.

V gene TRBV6-5 combines with J gene TRBJ1-6; D is uncertain. This CDR3 comprises 12 residues. Germline V gives CDR1 MNHEY, CDR2 SVGAGI. V was trimmed by 6 bases and J by 6 bases, leaving 6 bases between them. The CDR3 loop reads CASSHSNSPLHF. The CDR3 DNA reads as TGTGCCAGCAGCCACAGTAATTCACCCCTCCACTTT.

This clone turned up a few times. V usage is TRBV7-9 and J usage is TRBJ2-3; TRBD1 agrees at 7 bases. Germline V gene lookup returns CDR1 SEHNR and CDR2 FQNEAQ (reference sequence). J gave up 0 bases and V 0 bases, and 3 bases lay outside the gene matches. This CDR3 region has 16 residues. CDR3 sequence: CASSLALQGSTDTQYF. The CDR3 nucleotides are TGTGCCAGCAGCTTAGCTTTACAGGGGAGCACAGATACGCAGTATTTT.